Shown below are 3 T cell receptor beta chains from a single sample sequenced in a study of OX40 agonist ivuxolimab in advanced cancers. Method: immunoSEQ multiplex PCR; TCRdb's copy keeps in-frame clones and lacks some. The sample shows about 36,000 clones, roughly 81% of them seen only once. This sample comprised CD4+ or CD8+ T cells sorted from blood, obtained in a trial of the OX40 agonist ivuxolimab. Every receptor here comes from an adult with an advanced solid tumor such as melanoma, head and neck, liver or kidney cancer.

The rearrangement joins TRBV6-5 to TRBJ2-7; 13 nucleotides line up with TRBD2. There are 15 residues in the CDR3. Trimming took 4 bases from V and 3 from J; bases not matched to a gene: 3. The V gene's germline CDR1 is MNHEY and CDR2 SVGAGI. CDR3 sequence: CASSSRTSGGYEQYF. The DNA for the CDR3 is TGTGCCAGCAGTTCACGGACTAGCGGGGGCTACGAGCAGTACTTC.

The chain recombines TRBV7-2 with TRBJ2-5, with TRBD1 matching over 11 bases. V shed 1 base, J shed 1 base, and the junction held 2 bases outside the gene matches. The CDR3 covers 16 residues. Germline lookup yields CDR1 SGHTA and CDR2 FQGNSA. The CDR3 loop is CASSLGDRGSQETQYF. In DNA, the CDR3 is TGTGCCAGCAGCTTAGGGGACAGGGGGTCCCAAGAGACCCAGTACTTC.

The gene calls are TRBV28 and TRBJ1-1; D is perhaps TRBD1 (6 bases). CDR1 is MDHEN, CDR2 SYDVKM, per germline. This CDR3 has 14 residues. V was cut by 8 bases and J by 5 bases, with 18 bases left in between. The CDR3 loop is CASGSGATWTEAFF. CDR3 in DNA: TGTGCCAGCGGGTCAGGGGCCACGTGGACTGAAGCTTTCTTT.